The 14 T cell receptor beta chains below were found in one sample sequenced in a study of blood T cell repertoires in COVID-19. Generated by immunoSEQ multiplex PCR, the TCRdb table keeps only in-frame clones and is missing some. The sample shows approximately 240,000 clones, about 85% of them seen only once. Source material: peripheral blood. These receptor sequences come from a woman aged 18-29 years who had recovered from COVID-19.

The J gene is TRBJ2-7, the V gene TRBV6-1; D possibly corresponds to TRBD2 (5 bases). V lost 0 bases and J lost 6, with 12 bases in between. The CDR3 totals 14 residues. Germline CDR1 reads MNHNS; CDR2 reads SASEGT. This CDR3 is CASSEAILGSEQYF. DNA for the CDR3: TGTGCCAGCAGTGAAGCGATTCTGGGGAGCGAGCAGTACTTC.

The chain has TRBV5-1 and TRBJ1-2; weak D call: TRBD1 (5 bases). The CDR3 totals 12 residues. V lost 4 bases to trimming and J lost 2 bases, with 6 bases between them. Germline assignment: CDR1 SGHRS and CDR2 YFSETQ. In DNA, the CDR3 is TGCGCCAGCAGCCCAGGGAACTATGGCTACACCTTC. Its protein is CASSPGNYGYTF. The variable domain in full, with the rest retrieved from reference TRBV5-1 and TRBJ1-2, is KAGVTQTPRYLIKTRGQQVTLSCSPISGHRSVSWYQQTPGQGLQFLFEYFSETQRNKGNFPGRFSGRQFSNSRSEMNVSTLELGDSALYLCASSPGNYGYTFGSGTRLTVV.

The chain uses TRBV6-2 or TRBV6-3 and TRBJ1-1; tentatively, D is TRBD1 (6 bases). The CDR3 spans 14 residues. With 4 bases removed from V and 1 base from J, the gap between germline ends came to 10 bases. Per germline, CDR1 MNHEY and CDR2 SVGEGT. The DNA of the CDR3 is TGTGCCAGCAGTTTCGCCAGGGGGAACACTGAAGCTTTCTTT. Its translation is CASSFARGNTEAFF.

The chain joins TRBV6-6 to TRBJ2-7, with 8 bases fitting TRBD1. Trimming removed 5 bases from V and 4 bases from J; junction bases left unmatched: 4. Germline CDR1 reads MNHNY; CDR2 reads SVGAGI (reference sequence). This CDR3 has 13 amino acids. The CDR3 spells CASSRQGRYEQYF. For the CDR3, the DNA is TGTGCCAGCAGTAGACAGGGGCGGTACGAGCAGTACTTC.

V is TRBV6-2 or TRBV6-3 and J is TRBJ1-1; D is perhaps TRBD1 (6 bases). From germline, CDR1 is MNHEY and CDR2 SVGEGT. CDR3 length equals 14 residues. V was cut by 7 bases and J by 8 bases, with 20 bases left in between. The DNA for the CDR3 is TGTGCCAGCACCCCGAAGGGGGGGGCGTTAGAAGCTTTCTTT. Amino acids: CASTPKGGALEAFF.

V gene TRBV7-3 combines with J gene TRBJ2-7, with D maybe TRBD2 (6 bases). Germline V gives CDR1 SGHTA, CDR2 FQGTGA. Trimming pared 5 bases from V and 5 bases from J, leaving 16 bases between. CDR3 length: 14 amino acids. In nucleotides, the CDR3 is TGTGCCAGCAGCCTCTCCGGGGGTCCGGACGAGCAGTACTTC. Its translation is CASSLSGGPDEQYF.

This chain joins TRBV20-1 and TRBJ1-3; 7 nucleotides align to TRBD1. This CDR3 has 10 amino acids. The trim removed 5 bases at V and 8 bases at J, leaving 0 bases unmatched. The germline CDR1 and CDR2 sequences are DFQATT and SNEGSKA (reference sequence). DNA of the CDR3: TGCAGTGCTGGGACAGACACCATATATTTT. It encodes CSAGTDTIYF.

The gene calls are TRBV21-1 and TRBJ1-5; no check of the table's D call, TRBD1, against the DNA was made. TRBV21-1 is a known pseudogene. The CDR3 loop spans 15 amino acids. The CDR3 protein is CASSRKQGKDQPQHF. Written as DNA, the CDR3 is TGTGCCAGCAGCCGTAAACAGGGTAAAGATCAGCCCCAGCATTTT.

This clone was recorded once. The chain employs TRBV7-6 and TRBJ2-7, with D tentatively TRBD1 (6 bases). The CDR3 is 13 residues long. Per the germline V gene, CDR1 is SGHVS and CDR2 is FNYEAQ. The V and J ends lost 1 base and 4 bases respectively, with 8 bases between them. The CDR3 DNA is TGTGCCAGCAGCTTAGGGGACAATTACGAGCAGTACTTC. The encoded protein is CASSLGDNYEQYF.

The sample holds one count of this clone. The chain joins TRBV28 to TRBJ1-2; D is uncertain. The V end lost 8 bases, the J end lost 2 bases, and 15 bases lay between the germline ends. The CDR3 contains 14 residues. Germline values: CDR1 MDHEN, CDR2 SYDVKM. The CDR3 region is CASYSGGQNYGYTF. The CDR3 DNA follows: TGTGCCAGCTACTCCGGTGGGCAGAACTATGGCTACACCTTC.

The rearrangement joins TRBV7-3 to TRBJ2-1, with 7 bases identical to TRBD1. The CDR3 is 13 residues long. Germline V gene sequence: CDR1 SGHTA, CDR2 FQGTGA. V was pared by 2 bases and J by 12 bases, with 7 bases of the junction left unmatched. The CDR3 here is CASSLGQAGRQFF. CDR3 in DNA: TGTGCCAGCAGCTTAGGACAGGCTGGACGGCAGTTCTTC.

The V and J genes are TRBV12-3 or TRBV12-4 and TRBJ2-7; D possibly corresponds to TRBD1 (6 bases). The CDR3 has 13 amino acids. V was clipped by 6 bases and J by 4 bases, with 13 bases between them. The CDR3: CASRPGHLYEQYF. CDR3 nucleotide sequence: TGTGCCAGCAGACCGGGACACCTATACGAGCAGTACTTC.

This sequence joins TRBV6-1 and TRBJ1-6; D remains ambiguous. V was pared by 0 bases and J by 12 bases, with 9 bases between. The germline CDR1 and CDR2 sequences are MNHNS and SASEGT. This CDR3 spans 13 amino acids. CDR3 sequence reads: CASSEAAVLPLHF. The CDR3 DNA follows: TGTGCCAGCAGTGAAGCAGCGGTTTTACCCCTCCACTTT.

The chain uses TRBV7-3 and TRBJ2-1, with TRBD1 matching 8 bases. Germline CDR1 is SGHTA and CDR2 is FQGTGA. This CDR3 is 14 amino acids long. Trimming at V came to 0 bases and at J to 8 bases, leaving 3 bases not matched to a gene. The CDR3 DNA is TGTGCCAGCAGCTTAACGTCAGGGGGCGATGAGCAGTTCTTC. This gives the protein CASSLTSGGDEQFF.